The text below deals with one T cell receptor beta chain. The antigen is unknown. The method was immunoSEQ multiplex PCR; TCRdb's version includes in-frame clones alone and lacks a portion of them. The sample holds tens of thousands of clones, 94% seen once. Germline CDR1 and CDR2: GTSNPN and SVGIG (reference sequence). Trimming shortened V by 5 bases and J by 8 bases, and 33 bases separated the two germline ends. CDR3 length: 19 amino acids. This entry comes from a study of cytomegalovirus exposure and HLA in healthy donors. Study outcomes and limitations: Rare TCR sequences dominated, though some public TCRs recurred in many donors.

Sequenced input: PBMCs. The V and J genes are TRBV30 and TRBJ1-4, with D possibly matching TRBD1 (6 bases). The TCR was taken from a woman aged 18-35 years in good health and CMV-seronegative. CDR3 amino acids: CAWALSGTGLIIGREKLFF. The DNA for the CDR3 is TGTGCCTGGGCCCTCTCGGGTACAGGGCTAATAATAGGGCGAGAAAAACTGTTTTTT.